The 20 T cell receptor beta chains given below trace back to one sample, sequenced in a study of CD8 T cells in Susac syndrome (dated by TCRdb to about 2019). The library was obtained by the immunoSEQ multiplex PCR assay. RNA was extracted with the RNeasy kit and about 0.45 to 1 ug was reverse transcribed using random hexamers. TCRdb reran the public reads through fastp at Q25 and MiXCR, keeping productive beta chains. Records with the same CDR3 protein are collapsed into one entry carrying the most frequent genes and DNA. The sample records more than 70,000 distinct CDR3 sequences, 75% to 95% of which are singletons. The top ten constitute under 0.6% of the sample. Sequencing input: CD8+ T cells from PBMCs. Every receptor here comes from a human donor with multiple sclerosis.

This chain connects TRBV30 to TRBJ1-1; D uncertain. Germline V gene sequence: CDR1 GTSNPN, CDR2 SVGIG (reference sequence). V shed 4 bases and J shed 1 base, with 7 bases lying between them. This CDR3 is 12 amino acids long. The CDR3 nucleotides are TGTGCCTGGAATGGGCAGAACACTGAAGCTTTCTTT. Residues: CAWNGQNTEAFF.

The chain carries TRBV2 and TRBJ2-7; D not resolved. The V gene lost 2 bases and the J gene lost 0 bases, with 8 bases spanning the gap. CDR1 is SNHLY, CDR2 FYNNEI, per germline. CDR3 length: 14 residues. The CDR3 is CASSEPGFSYEQYF. In DNA form, the CDR3 reads TGTGCCAGCAGTGAACCCGGCTTCTCCTACGAGCAGTACTTC.

This rearrangement joins TRBV6-5 to TRBJ2-7; 9 bases match TRBD1. Germline V gene data show CDR1 as MNHEY and CDR2 as SVGAGI. This CDR3 comprises 16 residues. V gave up 2 bases and J gave up 4 bases; unmatched junction bases: 9. The CDR3 bases are TGTGCCAGCAGTTACCAACCGACAGGGGGACTTTACGAGCAGTACTTC. It encodes CASSYQPTGGLYEQYF.

This chain links TRBV20-1 with TRBJ2-5; D not certain. V lost 6 bases and J 1 base, leaving 9 bases between the germline ends. The germline V gene encodes CDR1 DFQATT and CDR2 SNEGSKA (reference sequence). This CDR3 region has 12 residues. CDR3 protein: CSAKTVQETQYF. The CDR3 nucleotides read TGCAGTGCGAAGACGGTCCAAGAGACCCAGTACTTC.

This clonotype has a handful of counts. V gene TRBV19 combines with J gene TRBJ1-5; D unclear. This CDR3 is built from 15 residues. V shed 7 bases and J shed 3 bases, with 16 bases lying between them. Looked up from germline, CDR1 is LNHDA and CDR2 is SQIVND (reference sequence). The chain's CDR3 is CASTTFQAVNQPQHF. The CDR3 region has the DNA TGTGCCAGTACCACTTTCCAGGCAGTCAATCAGCCCCAGCATTTT.

This chain connects TRBV5-6 to TRBJ2-2; 7 nucleotides agree with TRBD2. The CDR3 contains 17 residues. Germline values: CDR1 SGHDT, CDR2 YYEEEE. The V segment lost 3 bases and the J segment 1 base; nucleotides outside the gene matches: 9. The CDR3 is CASSSTPAGENTGELFF. As DNA, the CDR3 is TGTGCCAGCAGCTCTACCCCGGCGGGAGAGAACACCGGGGAGCTGTTTTTT.

The V gene is TRBV25-1, the J gene TRBJ1-2; D unclear. Per the germline V gene, CDR1 is MGHDK and CDR2 is SYGVNS. The CDR3 covers 11 residues. V shed 7 bases and J shed 4 bases, with 7 bases lying between them. CDR3: CASTGVYGYTF. The CDR3 DNA is TGTGCCAGCACCGGGGTCTATGGCTACACCTTC.

This chain links TRBV6-5 with TRBJ2-2, with a tentative D call TRBD1 (5 bases). The length of the CDR3 is 13 residues. Germline values: CDR1 MNHEY, CDR2 SVGAGI. The V and J ends lost 2 bases and 6 bases respectively, with 7 bases between them. The CDR3 bases are TGTGCCAGCAGTTACAAAGGGGCCGGGGAGCTGTTTTTT. It encodes CASSYKGAGELFF.

The chain has TRBV9 and TRBJ1-4; D uncertain. The V end was cut by 4 bases, the J end by 0 bases, with 13 bases between. The CDR3 length is 16 residues. Germline lookup yields CDR1 SGDLS and CDR2 YYNGEE. In DNA form, the CDR3 reads TGTGCCAGCAGCCCTGGGTCCTCGCCAACTAATGAAAAACTGTTTTTT. This sequence encodes CASSPGSSPTNEKLFF.

The genes are TRBV11-2 and TRBJ2-5, with 10 positions matching TRBD2. V trimming: 1 base; J trimming: 3 bases; junction bases outside the gene matches: 11. Per the germline V gene, CDR1 is SGHAT and CDR2 is FQNNGV. The CDR3 loop spans 18 amino acids. The CDR3 protein is CASSLGWRSLAGEETQYF. In nucleotides, the CDR3 is TGTGCCAGCAGCTTAGGCTGGCGGTCCCTAGCGGGGGAAGAGACCCAGTACTTC.

V and J are TRBV6-6 and TRBJ2-2; TRBD2 matches 8 bases. After removal of 4 bases from V and 6 bases from J, the junction contained 1 base not matched to a gene. This CDR3 spans 13 amino acids. Germline CDR1 and CDR2: MNHNY and SVGAGI (reference sequence). CDR3 region: CASSSGGAGELFF. The CDR3 DNA is TGTGCCAGCAGTTCGGGGGGGGCCGGGGAGCTGTTTTTT.

The V and J genes are TRBV7-9 and TRBJ1-1, with D unclear. Trimming left V 1 base short and J 1 base short, with 10 bases between. The germline gives CDR1 SEHNR, CDR2 FQNEAQ (reference sequence). The CDR3 runs to 15 residues. CDR3 nucleotide sequence: TGTGCCAGCAGCTTAGATCCCCAGGCGAACACTGAAGCTTTCTTT. This gives the protein CASSLDPQANTEAFF. The full variable domain, rest sourced from reference TRBV7-9 and TRBJ1-1, is DTGVSQNPRHKITKRGQNVTFRCDPISEHNRLYWYRQTLGQGPEFLTYFQNEAQLEKSRLLSDRFSAERPKGSFSTLEIQRTEQGDSAMYLCASSLDPQANTEAFFGQGTRLTVV.

V usage is TRBV28 and J usage is TRBJ2-7; 13 nucleotides agree with TRBD2. This CDR3 region has 18 residues. Germline trimming cut 6 bases from V and 2 bases from J; bases unmatched to any gene: 13. Germline CDR1 MDHEN, CDR2 SYDVKM. The CDR3: CASSLGLGLAGAPYEQYF. CDR3 DNA sequence: TGTGCCAGCAGCCTCGGCCTCGGACTAGCGGGGGCCCCCTACGAGCAGTACTTC.

The chain recombines TRBV28 with TRBJ2-5; tentatively, D is TRBD1 (6 bases). The CDR3 is 18 residues long. V was clipped by 3 bases and J by 6 bases, with 26 bases between them. Germline V gene sequence: CDR1 MDHEN, CDR2 SYDVKM. The CDR3 sequence is CASSFPPTGTRPTQTQYF. The CDR3 DNA sequence: TGTGCCAGCAGTTTCCCTCCCACCGGGACAAGGCCCACGCAGACCCAGTACTTC.

J is TRBJ2-1 and V is TRBV7-8; 10 bases are shared with TRBD2. The germline V gene has CDR1 SGHVS and CDR2 FQNEAQ. V was clipped by 1 base and J by 4 bases; unmatched bases: 7. The CDR3 has 17 amino acids. CDR3: CASSLDLGTSAYNEQFF. The CDR3 bases are TGTGCCAGCAGCTTAGATCTCGGGACTAGCGCGTACAATGAGCAGTTCTTC.

Turning to this clonotype: One end of the junction is discordant with germline, which a read error may explain. V is TRBV11-2 and J is TRBJ2-7, with TRBD1 identical over 11 bases. CDR3 length: 17 amino acids. Germline CDR1 SGHAT, CDR2 FQNNGV. CDR3: CASSQWTGGDLGYEQYF. The CDR3 region has the DNA TGTGCCAGCAGCCAGTGGACAGGGGGCGACCTTGGATACGAGCAGTATTTC.

This clonotype has a single count. The rearrangement uses TRBV5-4 and TRBJ2-1; the D gene is possibly TRBD2 (6 bases). Germline values: CDR1 SGHNT, CDR2 YYREEE (reference sequence). The CDR3 is 16 residues long. The V end lost 0 bases, the J end lost 8 bases, and 18 bases lay between the germline ends. The CDR3 sequence is CASSLGLAYPSDEQFF. The CDR3 region has the DNA TGTGCCAGCAGCTTGGGGCTAGCGTACCCTTCTGATGAGCAGTTCTTC.

V gene TRBV4-1 combines with J gene TRBJ2-7; no clear D. This CDR3 has 13 amino acids. The V gene's germline CDR1 is MGHRA and CDR2 YSYEKL. V lost 2 bases to trimming and J lost 1 base, with 6 bases between them. The CDR3: CASSQSTSYEQYF. In DNA form, the CDR3 reads TGCGCCAGCAGCCAATCAACATCCTACGAGCAGTACTTC.

The chain combines TRBV7-8 with TRBJ1-2; the match to TRBD1 covers 11 bases. Per germline, CDR1 SGHVS and CDR2 FQNEAQ. After removal of 3 bases from V and 6 bases from J, the junction contained 3 bases not matched to a gene. The CDR3 covers 14 residues. CDR3 sequence (DNA): TGTGCCAGCAGCTTCGGGACAGGGGGGCATGGCTACACCTTC. Its translation is CASSFGTGGHGYTF.

This chain joins TRBV7-3 and TRBJ2-1; TRBD1 matches 9 bases. After removal of 5 bases from V and 7 bases from J, the junction contained 6 bases not matched to a gene. The CDR3 has 14 residues. CDR1 is SGHTA and CDR2 is FQGTGA in the germline V gene. CDR3 nucleotide sequence: TGTGCCAGCAGCCTGCCGGACAGGGGTAATGAGCAGTTCTTC. Translation: CASSLPDRGNEQFF.